Listed below are T cell receptor beta chains from one sample, sequenced in a study of cytomegalovirus exposure and HLA in healthy donors. Method: immunoSEQ multiplex PCR; TCRdb's copy keeps in-frame clones and lacks some. The data hold 130,000 to 150,000 clones, with roughly nine tenths observed a single time. The sample comprised PBMCs. The receptors come from a woman aged 18-35 years in good health and CMV-seropositive. The CDR3 runs from the conserved cysteine through the conserved F or W. D genes are given only for firm matches. The listing skips clone size in some rows; elsewhere it reads once, few, many or a size class.

TRBD2	TRBV6-5	.	TRBJ2-7	TGTGCCAGCAGTACCCAGGCTAGCGGGGACTACGAGCAGTACTTC	CASSTQASGDYEQYF
TRBD1	TRBV28	.	TRBJ2-7	TGTGCCAGCAGTTCCCGACAGGGGAGGACGGGCGAGCAGTACTTC	CASSSRQGRTGEQYF
.	TRBV29-1	.	TRBJ2-7	TGCAGCGTCGGCAAGGGCGCCCAGGGGAGCGAGCAGTACTTC	CSVGKGAQGSEQYF
TRBD1	TRBV5-5	.	TRBJ1-1	TGTGCCAGCAGCTGGACCGGGACAGGGAGGTCGGCTGAAGCTTTCTTT	CASSWTGTGRSAEAFF
TRBD1	TRBV5-1	.	TRBJ2-7	TGCGCCAGCAGCTTGGAGGGGACAGTCTCCTACGAGCAGTACTTC	CASSLEGTVSYEQYF
TRBD2	TRBV6-5	.	TRBJ2-3	TGTGCCTCCTCCGGGATAGCGGGGGTGGCAGATACGCAGTATTTT	CASSGIAGVADTQYF
TRBD1	TRBV4-2	.	TRBJ1-4	TGTGCCAGCAGCCAAGCTCTCTCGGGACAGGGGGTTGAAAAACTGTTTTTT	CASSQALSGQGVEKLFF
TRBD2	TRBV5-1	.	TRBJ2-1	TGCGCCAGCAGCTGGGATAGCGGGGGGTGGAATGAGCAGTTCTTC	CASSWDSGGWNEQFF
.	TRBV18	.	TRBJ2-5	TGTGCCAGCTCACCTCTCAGGGTGGGTGGACAAGAGACCCAGTACTTC	CASSPLRVGGQETQYF
.	TRBV29-1	.	TRBJ1-1	TGCAGCGTCCAAACTGTAGTGAACACTGAAGCTTTCTTT	CSVQTVVNTEAFF
TRBD1	TRBV27	.	TRBJ1-5	TGTGCCAGCAGTTTAAAGGGCCGGGACAGGGGACAGCCCCAGCATTTT	CASSLKGRDRGQPQHF
.	TRBV21-1	few	TRBJ1-2	TGTGCCAGCAGCTCCCCAGGGGGGAGAAATGGCTACACCTTC	CASSSPGGRNGYTF
.	TRBV15	.	TRBJ1-2	TGTGCCACCAGCAGAAGGCTCGGGGGGCTAACTAACTATGGCTACACCTTC	CATSRRLGGLTNYGYTF
.	TRBV5-6	.	TRBJ2-3	TGTGCCAGCAGTACCTGGGGGCTTCCCAGTGATACGCAGTATTTT	CASSTWGLPSDTQYF
.	TRBV30	.	TRBJ2-2	TGTGCCTGGAGTGTGTCAGGATCCGGGGAGCTGTTTTTT	CAWSVSGSGELFF
.	TRBV19	.	TRBJ2-3	TGTGCCAGTAGTATGACCGCGCGGATGGCAGATACGCAGTATTTT	CASSMTARMADTQYF
.	TRBV18	.	TRBJ1-2	TGTGCCAGCTCACCACAGTACACCAACTATGGCTACACCTTC	CASSPQYTNYGYTF
TRBD2	TRBV6-5	.	TRBJ2-5	TGTGCCAGCAGTTCCGGGACTAGCTTACAAGAGACCCAGTACTTC	CASSSGTSLQETQYF
.	TRBV5-1	.	TRBJ2-1	TGCGCCAGCAGCTTGGCCGGGCGGGGGCACTCCTACAATGAGCAGTTCTTC	CASSLAGRGHSYNEQFF
TRBD1	TRBV6-1	.	TRBJ2-3	TGTGCCAGCAGTGAGCAGGGGGCCAGATTAATCACAGATACGCAGTATTTT	CASSEQGARLITDTQYF
.	TRBV5-6	.	TRBJ2-7	TGTGCCAGCAGCTCGCCCACTAGGTCCTCCACCTACGAGCAGTACTTC	CASSSPTRSSTYEQYF
TRBD2	TRBV5-1	once	TRBJ2-7	TGCGCCAGCAGCTTGGCCCTAGCGGCTAGCTCCTACGAGCAGTACTTC	CASSLALAASSYEQYF
.	TRBV15	.	TRBJ1-1	TGTGCCACCAGCCCTAAGGCGAGGGCGAACACTGAAGCTTTCTTT	CATSPKARANTEAFF
.	TRBV7-2	.	TRBJ1-1	TGTGCCAGCAGCACCCGGGGGAGTGGCACTGAAGCTTTCTTT	CASSTRGSGTEAFF
TRBD1	TRBV27	few	TRBJ1-6	TGTGCCAGCAGTTCGGGACAGGGAACCTATAATTCACCCCTCCACTTT	CASSSGQGTYNSPLHF
.	TRBV7-2	.	TRBJ1-2	TGTGCCAGCATCGCTGACAGGACGAGTGGCTACACCTTC	CASIADRTSGYTF
TRBD2	TRBV5-6	.	TRBJ2-7	TGTGCCAGCAGCTTGGGTTCTAGCGGGGTGGCCTACGAGCAGTACTTC	CASSLGSSGVAYEQYF
.	TRBV14	.	TRBJ2-2	TGTGCCAGCAGCCACGGACAGAAAAACACCGGGGAGCTGTTTTTT	CASSHGQKNTGELFF
.	TRBV29-1	.	TRBJ1-2	TGCAGCGTTGACGGAGGTGGACCCGGCTATGGCTACACCTTC	CSVDGGGPGYGYTF
TRBD2	TRBV11-2	.	TRBJ2-7	TGTGCCAGCAGCCCAGGGACTAGCGGCTCCTACGAGCAGTACTTC	CASSPGTSGSYEQYF
TRBD2	TRBV5-1	.	TRBJ2-5	TGCGCCAGCAGCCAGATGGGGGGGACCCGAGAGACCCAGTACTTC	CASSQMGGTRETQYF
.	TRBV29-1	.	TRBJ2-3	TGCAGCGTTTTGGAGGGACCCGGCACAGATACGCAGTATTTT	CSVLEGPGTDTQYF
TRBD2	TRBV28	.	TRBJ2-3	TGTGCCAGTGAGCGGGGCTTCAGCACAGATACGCAGTATTTT	CASERGFSTDTQYF
.	TRBV2	.	TRBJ1-2	TGTGCCAGCAGCCTCGGCCAGGGGAACTATGGCTACACCTTC	CASSLGQGNYGYTF
TRBD1	TRBV5-1	.	TRBJ1-2	TGCGCCAGCACCTCCGACGGAGTGCCAGGGGGACCGTATGGCTACACCTTC	CASTSDGVPGGPYGYTF
TRBD1	TRBV10-3	.	TRBJ2-7	TGTGCCATCAGTGAGTCCTTACAGGGGCGCCCTGTTACCTACGAGCAGTACTTC	CAISESLQGRPVTYEQYF
.	TRBV5-1	.	TRBJ2-3	TGCGCCAGCAGCTTGGAGGGGACAGATACGCAGTATTTT	CASSLEGTDTQYF
TRBD2	TRBV30	.	TRBJ2-1	TGTGCCTGGAGAAACGGCGGACTAGCGGGCCCTGCGGAGTTCTTC	CAWRNGGLAGPAEFF
TRBD2	TRBV10-2	.	TRBJ2-5	TGCGCCAGCAGTGAAAGTGAACTAGCGGGGGAGACCCAGTACTTC	CASSESELAGETQYF
.	TRBV4-1	.	TRBJ1-2	TGCGCCAGCAGCCTTGAGCGGGCCCCACCCAGTTCTAACTATGGCTACACCTTC	CASSLERAPPSSNYGYTF
.	TRBV7-9	.	TRBJ1-6	TGTGCCAGCAGCTCCCGGACTCTATCCCTCCACTTT	CASSSRTLSLHF
TRBD1	TRBV4-1	.	TRBJ2-5	TGCGCCAGCAGCCAAGGACAGGGGAGAGAGACCCAGTACTTC	CASSQGQGRETQYF
.	TRBV10-3	once	TRBJ2-3	TGTGCCATCAGTGAGACTAGCCGGGGCACAGATACGCAGTATTTT	CAISETSRGTDTQYF
TRBD2	TRBV6-4	.	TRBJ2-7	TGTGCCAGCAGTGACTCTGAATGGACTAGCGGGGAGCCCCTCGGATACGAGCAGTACTTC	CASSDSEWTSGEPLGYEQYF
.	TRBV7-9	.	TRBJ1-3	TGTGCCAGCAGCTTAGTCGCAGGGACCATATATTTT	CASSLVAGTIYF
TRBD1	TRBV9	.	TRBJ2-7	TGTGCCAGCAGCCCCGCCGGGACAGGGTACCTCTACGAGCAGTACTTC	CASSPAGTGYLYEQYF
.	TRBV6-4	.	TRBJ2-2	TGTGCCAGCAGGCAACAGGGCCACACCGGGGAGCTGTTTTTT	CASRQQGHTGELFF
.	TRBV5-1	.	TRBJ2-7	TGCGCCAGCAGCTTGGGTTCGCGTGGCGAGCAGTACTTC	CASSLGSRGEQYF